This TCR beta chain was recovered during a study of spatial heterogeneity in lung cancer. Study details: At a median of around 23 months after resection, follow-up PBMC samples were sequenced when available.

TCRdb passed the 5' RACE reads through MiXCR, listing each CDR3 protein once. The repertoire holds tens of thousands of distinct CDR3 sequences, with roughly 19% as singletons. Regarding the study as a whole: Relative to follow-up, resection was when ubiquitous expanded tumor TCRs appeared more in blood.

Time point indicated: blood at routine non-recurrence follow-up after resection. Material for sequencing was whole RNA from tumor, nontumor lung or frozen PBMC, left unsorted. The CDR3 totals 13 residues. With 3 bases removed from V and 2 bases from J, the gap between germline ends came to 9 bases. The germline V gene encodes CDR1 SQVTM and CDR2 ANQGSEA. At least ten counts were recorded for this clonotype. As yet, its antigen is unknown. The chain combines TRBV29-1 with TRBJ2-3; D might be TRBD1 or TRBD2, each matching 5 bases. The source of this sequence is a male donor with early-stage non-small cell lung cancer. Sequencing used PBMCs, obtained at follow-up. Written as DNA, the CDR3 is TGCAGCGTTGAGGGGGACCACACAGATACGCAGTATTTT. It translates to CSVEGDHTDTQYF.